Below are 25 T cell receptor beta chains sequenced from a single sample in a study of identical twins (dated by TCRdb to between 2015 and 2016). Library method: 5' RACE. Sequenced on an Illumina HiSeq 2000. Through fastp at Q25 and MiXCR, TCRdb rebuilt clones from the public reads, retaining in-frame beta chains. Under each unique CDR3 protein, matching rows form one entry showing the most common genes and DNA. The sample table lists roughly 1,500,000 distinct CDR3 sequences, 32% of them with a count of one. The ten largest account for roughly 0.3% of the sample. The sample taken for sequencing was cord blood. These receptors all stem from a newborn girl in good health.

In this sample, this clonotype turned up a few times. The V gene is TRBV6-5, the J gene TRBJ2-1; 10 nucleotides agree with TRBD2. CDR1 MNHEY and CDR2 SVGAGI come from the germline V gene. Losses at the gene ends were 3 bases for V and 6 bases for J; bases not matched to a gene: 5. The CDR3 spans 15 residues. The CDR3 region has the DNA TGTGCCAGCAGTTATTCTCTAGCGGGAGTCAATGAGCAGTTCTTC. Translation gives CASSYSLAGVNEQFF.

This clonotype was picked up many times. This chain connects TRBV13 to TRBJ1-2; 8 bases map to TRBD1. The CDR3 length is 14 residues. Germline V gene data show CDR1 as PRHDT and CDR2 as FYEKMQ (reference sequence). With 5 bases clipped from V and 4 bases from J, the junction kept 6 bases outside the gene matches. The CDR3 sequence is CASSAGQGTYGYTF. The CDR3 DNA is TGTGCCAGCAGCGCTGGACAGGGCACCTATGGCTACACCTTC.

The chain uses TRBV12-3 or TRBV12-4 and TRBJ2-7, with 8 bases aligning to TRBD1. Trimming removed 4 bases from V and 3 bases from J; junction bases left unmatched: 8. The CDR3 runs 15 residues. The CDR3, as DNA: TGTGCCAGCAGTTCCCCGGGACAGGACCACTACGAGCAGTACTTC. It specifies CASSSPGQDHYEQYF.

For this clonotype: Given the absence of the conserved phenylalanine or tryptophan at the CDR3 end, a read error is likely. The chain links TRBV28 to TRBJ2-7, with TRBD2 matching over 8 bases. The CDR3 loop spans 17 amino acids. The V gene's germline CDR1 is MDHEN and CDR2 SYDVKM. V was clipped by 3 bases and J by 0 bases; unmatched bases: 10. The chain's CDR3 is CASSLVFSGASSYEQYL. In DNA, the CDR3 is TGTGCCAGCAGTTTGGTCTTTAGCGGGGCTTCCTCCTACGAGCAGTACTTG.

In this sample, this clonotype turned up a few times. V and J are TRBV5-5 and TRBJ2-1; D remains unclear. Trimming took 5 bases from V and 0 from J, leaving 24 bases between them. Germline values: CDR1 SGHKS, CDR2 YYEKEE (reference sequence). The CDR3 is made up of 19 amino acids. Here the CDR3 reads CASRPQPFSFLGSYNEQFF. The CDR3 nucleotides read TGTGCCAGCAGGCCTCAGCCTTTTAGTTTTTTAGGCTCCTACAATGAGCAGTTCTTC.

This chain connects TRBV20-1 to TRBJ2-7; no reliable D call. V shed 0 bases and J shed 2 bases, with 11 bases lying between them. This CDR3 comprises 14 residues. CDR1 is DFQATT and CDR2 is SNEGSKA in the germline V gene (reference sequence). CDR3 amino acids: CSARDFSSPYEQYF. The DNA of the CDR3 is TGCAGTGCTAGAGATTTCAGTTCTCCCTACGAGCAGTACTTC.

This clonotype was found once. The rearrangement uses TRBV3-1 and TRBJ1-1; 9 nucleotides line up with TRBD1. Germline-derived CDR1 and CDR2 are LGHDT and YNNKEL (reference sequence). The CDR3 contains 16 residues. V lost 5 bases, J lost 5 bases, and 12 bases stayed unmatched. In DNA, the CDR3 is TGTGCCAGCAGCTTCCAGCCGGGACAGGGAGGAACTGAAGCTTTCTTT. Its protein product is CASSFQPGQGGTEAFF.

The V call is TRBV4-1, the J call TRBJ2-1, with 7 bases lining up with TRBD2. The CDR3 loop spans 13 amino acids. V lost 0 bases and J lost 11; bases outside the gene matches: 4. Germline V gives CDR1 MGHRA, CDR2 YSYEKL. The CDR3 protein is CASSQDWGGKQFF. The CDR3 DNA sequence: TGCGCCAGCAGCCAAGATTGGGGGGGGAAGCAGTTCTTC.

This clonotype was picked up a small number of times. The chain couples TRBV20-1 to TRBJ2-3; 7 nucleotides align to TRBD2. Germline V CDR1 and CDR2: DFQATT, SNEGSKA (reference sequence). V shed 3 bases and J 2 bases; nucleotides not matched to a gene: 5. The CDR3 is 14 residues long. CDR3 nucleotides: TGCAGTGCTAGGGGGGGGGTCCTCACAGATACGCAGTATTTT. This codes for CSARGGVLTDTQYF.

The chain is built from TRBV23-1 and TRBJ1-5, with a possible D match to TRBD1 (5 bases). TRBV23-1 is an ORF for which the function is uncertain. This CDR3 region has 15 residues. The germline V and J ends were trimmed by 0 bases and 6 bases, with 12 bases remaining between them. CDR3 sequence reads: CASSQSCRGIQPQHF. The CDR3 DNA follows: TGCGCCAGCAGTCAATCATGTAGGGGAATTCAGCCCCAGCATTTT.

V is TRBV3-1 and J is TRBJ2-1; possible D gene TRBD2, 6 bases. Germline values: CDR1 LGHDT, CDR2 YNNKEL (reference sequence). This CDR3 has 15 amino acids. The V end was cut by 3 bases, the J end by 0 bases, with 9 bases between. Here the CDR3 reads CASSQTRDSYNEQFF. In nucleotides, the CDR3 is TGTGCCAGCAGCCAGACGCGGGACTCCTACAATGAGCAGTTCTTC.

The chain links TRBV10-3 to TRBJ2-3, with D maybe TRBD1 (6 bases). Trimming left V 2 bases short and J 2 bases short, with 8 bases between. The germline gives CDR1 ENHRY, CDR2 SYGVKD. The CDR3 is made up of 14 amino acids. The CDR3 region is CAISEGGNTDTQYF. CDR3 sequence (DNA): TGTGCCATCAGTGAGGGGGGCAACACAGATACGCAGTATTTT.

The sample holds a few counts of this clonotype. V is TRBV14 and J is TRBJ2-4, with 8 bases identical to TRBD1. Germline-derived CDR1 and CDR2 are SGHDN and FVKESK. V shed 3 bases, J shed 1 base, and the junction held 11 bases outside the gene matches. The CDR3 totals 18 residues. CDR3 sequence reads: CASSHEWGRGRAKNIQYF. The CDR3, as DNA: TGTGCCAGCAGCCATGAATGGGGCAGGGGGCGGGCCAAAAACATTCAGTACTTC.

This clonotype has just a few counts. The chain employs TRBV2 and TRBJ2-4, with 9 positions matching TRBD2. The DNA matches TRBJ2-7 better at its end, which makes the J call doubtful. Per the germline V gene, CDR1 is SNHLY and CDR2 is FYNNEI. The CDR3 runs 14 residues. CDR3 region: CASSEGLAGNEQYF. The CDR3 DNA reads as TGTGCCAGCAGTGAGGGGCTAGCGGGAAACGAGCAGTACTTC.

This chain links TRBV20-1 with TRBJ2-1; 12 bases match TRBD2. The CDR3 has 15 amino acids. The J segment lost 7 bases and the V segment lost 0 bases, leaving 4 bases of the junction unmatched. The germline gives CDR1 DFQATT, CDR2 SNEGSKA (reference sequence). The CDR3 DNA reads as TGCAGTGCTAGAGATCCGGGGACTAGCGGGAATGAGCAGTTCTTC. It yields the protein CSARDPGTSGNEQFF.

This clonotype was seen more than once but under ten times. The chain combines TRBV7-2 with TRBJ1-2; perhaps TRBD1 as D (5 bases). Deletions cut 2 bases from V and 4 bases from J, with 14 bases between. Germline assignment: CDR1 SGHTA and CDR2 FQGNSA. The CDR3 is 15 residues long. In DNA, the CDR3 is TGTGCCAGCAGCTTAAAGGGGCAGGGAATCTATGGCTACACCTTC. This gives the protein CASSLKGQGIYGYTF.

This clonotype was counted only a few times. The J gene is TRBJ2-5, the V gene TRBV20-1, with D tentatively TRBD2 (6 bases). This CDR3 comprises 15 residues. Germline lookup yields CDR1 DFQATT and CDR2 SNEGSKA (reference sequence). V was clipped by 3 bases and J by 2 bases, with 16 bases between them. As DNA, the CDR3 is TGCAGTGCTAGCGGCTCCCTAGCGTTTCAAGAGACCCAGTACTTC. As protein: CSASGSLAFQETQYF.

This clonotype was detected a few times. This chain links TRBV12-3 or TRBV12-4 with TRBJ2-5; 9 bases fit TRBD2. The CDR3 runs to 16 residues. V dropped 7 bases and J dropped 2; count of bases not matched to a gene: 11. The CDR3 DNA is TGTGCCAGCACCCGAGGGGTAGCGGGGGCTCAAGAGACCCAGTACTTC. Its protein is CASTRGVAGAQETQYF.

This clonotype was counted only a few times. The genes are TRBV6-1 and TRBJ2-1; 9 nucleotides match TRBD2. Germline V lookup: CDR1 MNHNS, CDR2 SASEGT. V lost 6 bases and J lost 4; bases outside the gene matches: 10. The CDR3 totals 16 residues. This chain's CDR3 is CASSYSGRPPYNEQFF. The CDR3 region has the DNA TGTGCCAGCAGCTATAGCGGGAGACCACCGTACAATGAGCAGTTCTTC.

CDR3 protein: CASSFWVPNTEAFF. The CDR3 DNA reads TGTGCCAGCAGCTTTTGGGTTCCGAACACTGAAGCTTTCTTT. J is TRBJ1-1 and V is TRBV5-6; no reliable D call. Trimming pared 2 bases from V and 1 base from J, leaving 9 bases between. There are 14 residues in the CDR3. CDR1 and CDR2 (germline): SGHDT, YYEEEE. The complete variable domain, with remaining parts taken from reference TRBV5-6 and TRBJ1-1, reads DAGVTQSPTHLIKTRGQQVTLRCSPKSGHDTVSWYQQALGQGPQFIFQYYEEEERQRGNFPDRFSGHQFPNYSSELNVNALLLGDSALYLCASSFWVPNTEAFFGQGTRLTVV.

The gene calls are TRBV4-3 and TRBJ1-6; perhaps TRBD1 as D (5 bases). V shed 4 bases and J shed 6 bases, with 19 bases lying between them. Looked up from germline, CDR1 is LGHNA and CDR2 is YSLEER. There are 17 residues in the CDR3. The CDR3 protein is CASSLSGGGEANSPLHF. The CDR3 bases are TGCGCCAGCAGCCTCTCCGGCGGGGGGGAGGCTAATTCACCCCTCCACTTT.

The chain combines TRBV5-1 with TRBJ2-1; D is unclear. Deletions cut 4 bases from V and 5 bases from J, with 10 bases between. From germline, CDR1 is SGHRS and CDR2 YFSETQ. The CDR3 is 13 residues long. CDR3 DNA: TGCGCCAGCAGCGGAGTTCGAGACAATGAGCAGTTCTTC. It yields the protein CASSGVRDNEQFF.

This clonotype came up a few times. CDR3 DNA: TGTGCCAGCAGTTACCTTGGGGGCCACGATGGCTACACCTTC. As protein: CASSYLGGHDGYTF. This rearrangement joins TRBV6-5 to TRBJ1-2; TRBD1 might be the D (6 bases). The CDR3 sequence is 14 residues long. Between the trimmed V and J ends, which lost 2 bases and 6 bases, there was a span of 13 bases. Germline assignment: CDR1 MNHEY and CDR2 SVGAGI.

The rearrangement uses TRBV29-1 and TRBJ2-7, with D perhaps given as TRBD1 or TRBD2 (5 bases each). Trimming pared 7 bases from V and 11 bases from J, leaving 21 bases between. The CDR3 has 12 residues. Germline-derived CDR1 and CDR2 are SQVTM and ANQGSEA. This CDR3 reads CSAVRGHRGKYF. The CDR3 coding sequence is TGCAGCGCTGTCCGGGGTCATAGGGGAAAGTACTTC.

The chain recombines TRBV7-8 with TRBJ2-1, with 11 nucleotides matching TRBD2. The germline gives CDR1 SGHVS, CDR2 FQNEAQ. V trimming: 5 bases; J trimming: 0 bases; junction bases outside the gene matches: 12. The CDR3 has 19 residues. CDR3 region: CASSILAGVVPSSYNEQFF. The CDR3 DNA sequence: TGTGCCAGCAGCATACTAGCGGGAGTCGTTCCCAGCTCCTACAATGAGCAGTTCTTC. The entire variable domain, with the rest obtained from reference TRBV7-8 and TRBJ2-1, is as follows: GAGVSQSPRYKVAKRGQDVALRCDPISGHVSLFWYQQALGQGPEFLTYFQNEAQLDKSGLPSDRFFAERPEGSVSTLKIQRTQQEDSAVYLCASSILAGVVPSSYNEQFFGPGTRLTVL.